A selection of T cell receptor beta chains follows, all from one sample in a study of T cell responses to AZD1222 COVID-19 vaccine. Assay used: immunoSEQ multiplex PCR; TCRdb lists only in-frame clones, some missing. The sample contains 150,000 to 250,000 clones, 90% to 95% of which appear only once. Source: peripheral blood, taken 28 days after the second AZD1222 dose. All receptors come from an adult who received the AZD1222 COVID-19 vaccine. Each CDR3 is given with its conserved first and last residue. The D gene is left open where the match is weak. Only part of the rows carry a size: once, few, many, or a class if the clone is expanded.

D gene,V gene,J gene,clone size,CDR3 DNA,CDR3 protein
.,TRBV12-3/TRBV12-4,TRBJ1-2,.,TGTGCCAGCAGTTTGCCAGGTGGCTATGGCTACACCTTC,CASSLPGGYGYTF
.,TRBV3-1/TRBV3-2,TRBJ1-2,.,TGTGCCAGCAGCACGACAGTCCTTAACTATGGCTACACCTTC,CASSTTVLNYGYTF
.,TRBV6-4,TRBJ1-5,.,TGTGCCGAATCAGCGACTCGGGGGGGGCCCAATCAGCCCCAGCATTTT,CAESATRGGPNQPQHF
.,TRBV5-1,TRBJ1-2,.,TGCGCCAGCAGCCCCCTGGGGGGGGCTGGAGAAGGCTACACCTTC,CASSPLGGAGEGYTF
.,TRBV6-5,TRBJ1-5,.,TGTGCCAGCAGTTACTCGAGCGGGCAGCCCCAGCATTTT,CASSYSSGQPQHF
.,TRBV7-9,TRBJ1-5,few,TGTGCCAGCAGCAACAAGGGTGGAGGGAATCAGCCCCAGCATTTT,CASSNKGGGNQPQHF
TRBD1,TRBV14,TRBJ2-2,.,TGTGCCAGCAGCCGGGGACAGGTGAACACCGGGGAGCTGTTTTTT,CASSRGQVNTGELFF
.,TRBV5-4,TRBJ2-7,.,TGTGCCAGCAGCATACAACAGGGATCGGGCTACGAGCAGTACTTC,CASSIQQGSGYEQYF
TRBD1,TRBV16,TRBJ1-2,.,TGTGCCAGCAGCCCCACCGGACAGGTCCAGGGCTATGGCTACACCTTC,CASSPTGQVQGYGYTF
TRBD1,TRBV20-1,TRBJ1-4,.,TGCAGTGGACAGGGTAGCGAAAAACTGTTTTTT,CSGQGSEKLFF
TRBD1,TRBV9,TRBJ1-1,.,TGTGCCAGCAGCGGTCTGGGACAGGGAGCTGAAGCTTTCTTT,CASSGLGQGAEAFF
TRBD1,TRBV9,TRBJ1-2,.,TGTGCCAGCAGCGCGGGACAGAGGAACTATGGCTACACCTTC,CASSAGQRNYGYTF
TRBD1,TRBV2,TRBJ2-7,.,TGTGCCATAAGAGGAGAGGGGGCGAGGGACGAGCAGTACTTC,CAIRGEGARDEQYF
.,TRBV28,TRBJ1-5,.,TGTGCCAGCAGTTTAGCTCAGGGAGGGAATCAGCCCCAGCATTTT,CASSLAQGGNQPQHF
.,TRBV4-3,TRBJ1-6,.,TGCGCCAGCAGCCCGCAAATCATGCAGGGCGGTTCACCCCTCCACTTT,CASSPQIMQGGSPLHF
.,TRBV11-3,TRBJ2-5,.,TGTGCCAGCAGCGGAGGGGGGCACGAGACCCAGTACTTC,CASSGGGHETQYF
.,TRBV18,TRBJ1-6,.,TGTGCCAGCTCACCAGCGGCAGGAGGCAGTTCACCCCTCCACTTT,CASSPAAGGSSPLHF
TRBD1,TRBV5-6,TRBJ1-3,.,TGTGCCAGCAGGTCACAGGGGTTATCCGGAAACACCATATATTTT,CASRSQGLSGNTIYF
.,TRBV28,TRBJ1-2,.,TGTGCCAGCAGTTCACAGGGCCCGGGCTATGGCTACACCTTC,CASSSQGPGYGYTF
.,TRBV10-3,TRBJ2-7,.,TGTGCCATCAGTGCACAGGACGGCGAGCAGTACTTC,CAISAQDGEQYF
TRBD2,TRBV7-3,TRBJ2-1,once,TGTGCCAGCAGCTTAAGACTAGCGGGGGCTGAGCAGTTCTTC,CASSLRLAGAEQFF
TRBD1,TRBV5-1,TRBJ1-1,.,TGCGCCAGCAGCCCCGGTCGGACAGGGCCCACTGAAGCTTTCTTT,CASSPGRTGPTEAFF
.,TRBV6-5,TRBJ1-5,.,TGTGCCAGCAAGAGTCGCAATCAGCCCCAGCATTTT,CASKSRNQPQHF
.,TRBV6-2/TRBV6-3,TRBJ2-7,.,TGTGCCAGCAGTTACAGGGCAGGGCGGTTCGAGCAGTACTTC,CASSYRAGRFEQYF
.,TRBV3-1/TRBV3-2,TRBJ1-6,.,TGTGCCAGCAGCCAATTGGGGAGCTCCTATAATTCACCCCTCCACTTT,CASSQLGSSYNSPLHF